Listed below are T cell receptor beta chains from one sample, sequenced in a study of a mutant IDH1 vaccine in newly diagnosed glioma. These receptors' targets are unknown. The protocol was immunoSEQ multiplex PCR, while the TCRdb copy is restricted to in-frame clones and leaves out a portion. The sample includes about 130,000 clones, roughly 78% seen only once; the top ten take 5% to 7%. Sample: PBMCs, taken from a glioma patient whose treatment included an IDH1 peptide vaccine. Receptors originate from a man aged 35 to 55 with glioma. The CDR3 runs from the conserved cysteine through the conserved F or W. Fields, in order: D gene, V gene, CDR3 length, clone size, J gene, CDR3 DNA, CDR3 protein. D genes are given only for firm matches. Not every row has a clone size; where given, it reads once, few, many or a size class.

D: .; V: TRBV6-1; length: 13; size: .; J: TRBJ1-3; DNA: TGTGCCAGCAGGGAGGGATCTGGAAACACCATATATTTT; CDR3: CASREGSGNTIYF
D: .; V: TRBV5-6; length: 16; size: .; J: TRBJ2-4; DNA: TGTGCCAGCAGCTTGGGATCAGGGGTCGCCAAAAACATTCAGTACTTC; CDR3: CASSLGSGVAKNIQYF
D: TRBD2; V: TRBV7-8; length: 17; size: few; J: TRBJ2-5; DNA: TGTGCCAGCAGCTGGGGCGGACTAGCGGGGATCCAAGAGACCCAGTACTTC; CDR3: CASSWGGLAGIQETQYF
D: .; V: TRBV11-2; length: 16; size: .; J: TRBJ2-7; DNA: TGTGCCAGCAGCTTAGGGCCGGGACGGCAAGACTACGAGCAGTACTTC; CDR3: CASSLGPGRQDYEQYF
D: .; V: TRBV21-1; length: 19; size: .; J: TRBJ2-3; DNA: TGTGCCAGCAGCAAAGGTCTGTGGGCTAGCGGGGGCCCGCCGACTACGCAGTATTTT; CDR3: CASSKGLWASGGPPTTQYF
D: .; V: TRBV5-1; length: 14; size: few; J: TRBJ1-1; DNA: TGCGCCAGCAGCCTGGAAGGGGTGGGCACTGAAGCTTTCTTT; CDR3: CASSLEGVGTEAFF
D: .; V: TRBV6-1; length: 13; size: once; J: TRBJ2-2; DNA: TGTGCCAGCAGTGACAGGGAAACCGGGGAGCTGTTTTTT; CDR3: CASSDRETGELFF
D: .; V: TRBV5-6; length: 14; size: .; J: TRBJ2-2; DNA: TGTGCCAGCAGCCCTTGGAAGAACACCGGGGAGCTGTTTTTT; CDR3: CASSPWKNTGELFF
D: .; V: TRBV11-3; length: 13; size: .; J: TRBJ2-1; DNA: TGTGCCAGCAGCCCAACAAGCGGAACTGAGCAGTTCTTC; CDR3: CASSPTSGTEQFF
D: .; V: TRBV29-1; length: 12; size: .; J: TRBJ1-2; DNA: TGCAGCGTCCCTAGGCCTACGAGGGGCTACACCTTC; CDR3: CSVPRPTRGYTF
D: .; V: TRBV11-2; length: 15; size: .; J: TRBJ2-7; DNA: TGTGCCAGCAGCTTAGGTGGGACGGTGTCCTACGAGCAGTACTTC; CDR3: CASSLGGTVSYEQYF
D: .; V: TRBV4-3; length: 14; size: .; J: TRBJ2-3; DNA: TGCGCCAGCAGCCAAGATCGCAAGACAGATACGCAGTATTTT; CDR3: CASSQDRKTDTQYF
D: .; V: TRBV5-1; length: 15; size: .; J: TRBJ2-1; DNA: TGCGCCAGCAGCTTGGCGGGGAGCTCCTACAATGAGCAGTTCTTC; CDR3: CASSLAGSSYNEQFF
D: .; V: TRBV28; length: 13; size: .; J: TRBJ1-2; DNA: TGTGCCAGCAGTTTATTGGGCAGGGACGGCTACACCTTC; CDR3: CASSLLGRDGYTF
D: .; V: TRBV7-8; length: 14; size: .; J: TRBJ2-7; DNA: TGTGCCAGCAGCTCCGCGGACATCTCCTACGAGCAGTACTTC; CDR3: CASSSADISYEQYF